This TCR beta chain was retrieved from a study of identical twins' blood T cells. TCR cDNA libraries came from RNA via a modified published protocol. TCRdb re-called the 5' RACE reads through MiXCR, storing one row per CDR3 protein. The profile shows roughly 340,000 distinct CDR3 sequences, approximately 30% of them singletons. Concerning this clonotype itself: No antigen is known for it.

Regarding the study as a whole: Environmental influences on twin similarity could not be excluded.

Six healthy women, forming three identical twin pairs, donated samples. This receptor was taken from a woman aged 18 to 55 in good health. The material sequenced was PBMCs.

The CDR3 here is CASSYSRDRGFNEAFF. For the CDR3, the DNA is TGTGCCAGCAGTTACTCGAGGGACAGGGGATTTAATGAAGCTTTCTTT. The chain is built from TRBV6-2 or TRBV6-3 and TRBJ1-1; TRBD1 agrees at 10 bases. V shed 0 bases, J shed 7 bases, and the junction held 8 bases outside the gene matches. CDR1 is MNHEY, CDR2 SVGEGT, per germline. The CDR3 contains 16 residues.